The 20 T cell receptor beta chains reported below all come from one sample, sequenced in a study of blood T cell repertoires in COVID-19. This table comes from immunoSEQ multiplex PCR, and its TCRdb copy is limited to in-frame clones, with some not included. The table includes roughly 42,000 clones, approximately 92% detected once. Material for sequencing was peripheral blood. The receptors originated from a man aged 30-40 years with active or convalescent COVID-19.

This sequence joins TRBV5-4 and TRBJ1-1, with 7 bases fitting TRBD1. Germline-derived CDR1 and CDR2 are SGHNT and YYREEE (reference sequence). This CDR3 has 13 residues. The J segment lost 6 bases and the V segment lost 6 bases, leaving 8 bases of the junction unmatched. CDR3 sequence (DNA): TGTGCCAGCACAACTGACAGGGAGGCTGAAGCTTTCTTT. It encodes CASTTDREAEAFF.

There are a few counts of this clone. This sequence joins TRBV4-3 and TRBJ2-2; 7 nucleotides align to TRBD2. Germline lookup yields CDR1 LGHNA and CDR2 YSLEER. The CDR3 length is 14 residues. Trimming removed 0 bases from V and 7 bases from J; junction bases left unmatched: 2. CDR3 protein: CASSQDGRVGELFF. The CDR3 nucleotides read TGCGCCAGCAGCCAAGATGGGAGGGTCGGGGAGCTGTTTTTT.

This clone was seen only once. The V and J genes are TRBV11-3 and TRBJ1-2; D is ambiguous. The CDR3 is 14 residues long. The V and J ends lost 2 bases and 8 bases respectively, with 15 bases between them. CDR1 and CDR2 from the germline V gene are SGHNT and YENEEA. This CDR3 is CASSLKPNGVGYTF. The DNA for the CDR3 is TGTGCCAGCAGCTTAAAACCGAACGGGGTCGGCTACACCTTC.

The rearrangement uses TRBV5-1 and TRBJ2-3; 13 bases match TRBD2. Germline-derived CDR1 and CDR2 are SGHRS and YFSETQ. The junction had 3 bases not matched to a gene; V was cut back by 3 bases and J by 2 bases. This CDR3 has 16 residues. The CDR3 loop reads CASSWTSGGLTDTQYF. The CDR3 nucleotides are TGCGCCAGCAGCTGGACTAGCGGGGGCCTCACAGATACGCAGTATTTT.

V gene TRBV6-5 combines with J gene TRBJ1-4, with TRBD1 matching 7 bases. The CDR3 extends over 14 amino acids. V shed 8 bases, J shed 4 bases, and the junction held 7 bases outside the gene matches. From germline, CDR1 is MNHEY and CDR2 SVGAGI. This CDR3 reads CASRAPGGNEKLFF. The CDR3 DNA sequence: TGTGCCAGCCGCGCGCCAGGGGGTAATGAAAAACTGTTTTTT.

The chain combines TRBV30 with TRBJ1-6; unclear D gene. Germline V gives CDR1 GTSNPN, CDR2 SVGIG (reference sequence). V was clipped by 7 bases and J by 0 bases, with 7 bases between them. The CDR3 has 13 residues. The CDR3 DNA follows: TGTGCCTCAGGCGACTCCTATAATTCACCCCTCCACTTT. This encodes CASGDSYNSPLHF.

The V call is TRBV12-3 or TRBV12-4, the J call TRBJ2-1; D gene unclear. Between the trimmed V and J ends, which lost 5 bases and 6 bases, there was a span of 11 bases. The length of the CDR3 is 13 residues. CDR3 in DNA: TGTGCCAGCAGTGACATAGTGGGCAATGAGCAGTTCTTC. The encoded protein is CASSDIVGNEQFF.

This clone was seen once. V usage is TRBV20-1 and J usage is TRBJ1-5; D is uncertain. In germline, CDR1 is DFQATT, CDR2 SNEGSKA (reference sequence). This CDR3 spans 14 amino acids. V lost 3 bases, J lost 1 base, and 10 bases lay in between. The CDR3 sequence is CSASPARSNQPQHF. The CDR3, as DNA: TGCAGTGCTAGTCCAGCGCGGAGCAATCAGCCCCAGCATTTT.

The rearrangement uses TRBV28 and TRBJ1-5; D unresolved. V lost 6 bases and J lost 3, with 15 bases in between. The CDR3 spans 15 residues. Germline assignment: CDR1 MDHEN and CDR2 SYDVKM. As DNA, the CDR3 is TGTGCCAGCAGCACGCACAGAAGAAACAATCAGCCCCAGCATTTT. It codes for CASSTHRRNNQPQHF.

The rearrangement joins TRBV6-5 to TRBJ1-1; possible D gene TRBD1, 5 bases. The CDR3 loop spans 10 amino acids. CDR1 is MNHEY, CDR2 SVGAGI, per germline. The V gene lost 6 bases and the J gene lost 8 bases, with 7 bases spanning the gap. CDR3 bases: TGTGCCAGCAGCTGGGGCGAAGCTTTCTTT. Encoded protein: CASSWGEAFF.

The CDR3 bases are TGTGCCAGCAGCCGGGGAGGACGGACCCAAGAGACCCAGTACTTC. It yields the protein CASSRGGRTQETQYF. The chain combines TRBV5-4 with TRBJ2-5; D is perhaps TRBD2 (6 bases). Germline CDR1 is SGHNT and CDR2 is YYREEE (reference sequence). The CDR3 extends over 15 amino acids. Trimming left V 4 bases short and J 1 base short, with 14 bases between.

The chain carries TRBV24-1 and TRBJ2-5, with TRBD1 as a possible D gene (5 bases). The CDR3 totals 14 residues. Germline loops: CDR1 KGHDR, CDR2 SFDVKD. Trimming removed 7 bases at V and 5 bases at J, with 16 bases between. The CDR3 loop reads CATSAQGEAETQYF. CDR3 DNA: TGTGCCACCAGCGCGCAGGGCGAGGCGGAGACCCAGTACTTC.

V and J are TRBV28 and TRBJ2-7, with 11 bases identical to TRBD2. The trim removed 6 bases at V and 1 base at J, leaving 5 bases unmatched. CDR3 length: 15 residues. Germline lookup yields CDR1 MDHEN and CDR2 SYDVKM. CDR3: CASRTGTSGSYEQYV. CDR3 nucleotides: TGTGCCAGCAGGACCGGGACTAGCGGTTCCTACGAGCAGTACGTC.

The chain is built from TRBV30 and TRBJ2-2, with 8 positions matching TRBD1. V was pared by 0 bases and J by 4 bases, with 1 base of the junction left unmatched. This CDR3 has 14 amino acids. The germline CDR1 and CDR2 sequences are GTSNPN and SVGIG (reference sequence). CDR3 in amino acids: CAWSVGQGTGELFF. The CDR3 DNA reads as TGTGCCTGGAGTGTAGGACAGGGCACCGGGGAGCTGTTTTTT.

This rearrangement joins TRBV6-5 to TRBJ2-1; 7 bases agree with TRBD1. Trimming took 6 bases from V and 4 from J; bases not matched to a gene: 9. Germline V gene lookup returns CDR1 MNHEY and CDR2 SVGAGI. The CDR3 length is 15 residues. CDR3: CASRPRTGSYNEQFF. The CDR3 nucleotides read TGTGCCAGCAGACCCAGGACAGGATCTTACAATGAGCAGTTCTTC.

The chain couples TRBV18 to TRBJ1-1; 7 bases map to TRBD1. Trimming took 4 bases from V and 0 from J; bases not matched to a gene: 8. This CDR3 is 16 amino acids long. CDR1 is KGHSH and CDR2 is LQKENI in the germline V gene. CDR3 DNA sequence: TGTGCCAGCTCACGAGACAGGGATTTGGTGAACACTGAAGCTTTCTTT. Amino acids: CASSRDRDLVNTEAFF.

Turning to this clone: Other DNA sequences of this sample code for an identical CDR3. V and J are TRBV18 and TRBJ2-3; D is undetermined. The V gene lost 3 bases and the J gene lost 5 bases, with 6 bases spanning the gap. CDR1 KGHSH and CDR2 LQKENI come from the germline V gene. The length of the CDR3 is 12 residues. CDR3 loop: CASSPLLDTQYF. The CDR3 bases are TGTGCCAGCTCACCGCTACTAGATACGCAGTATTTT. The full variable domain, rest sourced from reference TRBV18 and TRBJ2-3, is NAGVMQNPRHLVRRRGQEARLRCSPMKGHSHVYWYRQLPEEGLKFMVYLQKENIIDESGMPKERFSAEFPKEGPSILRIQQVVRGDSAAYFCASSPLLDTQYFGPGTRLTVL.

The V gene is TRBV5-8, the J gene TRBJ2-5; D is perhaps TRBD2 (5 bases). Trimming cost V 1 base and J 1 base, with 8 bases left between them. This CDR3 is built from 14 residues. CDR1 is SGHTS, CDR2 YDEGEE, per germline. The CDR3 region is CASSLWGAQETQYF. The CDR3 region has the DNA TGTGCCAGCAGCTTGTGGGGAGCCCAAGAGACCCAGTACTTC.

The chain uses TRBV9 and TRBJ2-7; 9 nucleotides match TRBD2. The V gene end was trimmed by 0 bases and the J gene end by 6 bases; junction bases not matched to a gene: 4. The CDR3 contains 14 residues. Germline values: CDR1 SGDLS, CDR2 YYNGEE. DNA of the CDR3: TGTGCCAGCAGCGTAGATAGCGGGGGCTCCGAGCAGTACTTC. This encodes CASSVDSGGSEQYF.

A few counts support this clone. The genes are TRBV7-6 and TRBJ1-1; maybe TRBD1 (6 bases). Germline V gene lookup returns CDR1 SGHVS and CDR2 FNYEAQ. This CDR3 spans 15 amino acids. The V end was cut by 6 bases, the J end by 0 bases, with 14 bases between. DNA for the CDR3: TGTGCCAGCAGACGGACAGCATTAATGAACACTGAAGCTTTCTTT. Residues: CASRRTALMNTEAFF.